A selection of T cell receptor beta chains follows, all from one sample in a study of blood T cells in healthy people across ages. TCRdb used MiXCR to reprocess the 5' RACE reads, holding one entry per CDR3 protein. The profile covers 700,000 to 1,000,000 distinct CDR3 sequences, with 40% to 50% appearing a single time and about a fifth taken by the ten largest. The sample comprised blood. These receptors originate from a man in his 60s in good health. Each CDR3 is given with its conserved first and last residue. D genes are given only for firm matches. The size entry is marked missing in some rows and otherwise reads once, few, many or a size class.

j_call	clone_size	d_call	v_call	cdr3_aa	cdr3_nt
TRBJ1-5	-	-	TRBV5-1	CASSRYPTQQGSGDRPQHF	TGCGCCAGCAGCCGTTACCCCACCCAACAGGGTAGTGGTGATCGGCCCCAGCATTTT
TRBJ2-5	once	-	TRBV15	CATSNWTGQTQYF	TGTGCCACCAGCAATTGGACCGGGCAGACCCAGTACTTC
TRBJ2-6	-	TRBD1	TRBV3-1	CASSRYRGPSSGANVLTF	TGTGCCAGCAGCCGCTACAGGGGGCCGTCCTCTGGGGCCAACGTCCTGACTTTC
TRBJ2-3	-	-	TRBV9	CASSARPDNTDTQYF	TGTGCCAGCAGCGCCCGACCAGATAACACAGATACGCAGTATTTT
TRBJ1-2	many	-	TRBV4-1	CASSQDRVQLYGYTF	TGCGCCAGCAGCCAAGATCGGGTACAGCTCTATGGCTACACCTTC
TRBJ2-3	few	-	TRBV20-1	CSARDPQTSLGEDTQYF	TGCAGTGCTAGAGACCCACAGACTAGTCTCGGTGAGGATACGCAGTATTTT
TRBJ2-7	-	TRBD2	TRBV20-1	CSVLRREGGPPYEQYF	TGCAGTGTCCTCAGGCGGGAGGGGGGCCCTCCCTACGAGCAGTACTTC
TRBJ1-1	few	-	TRBV4-3	CASSQDRPSVNTEAFF	TGCGCCAGCAGCCAAGATCGGCCCTCAGTGAACACTGAAGCTTTCTTT
TRBJ2-7	-	-	TRBV20-1	CSARKDITYEQYF	TGCAGTGCTAGGAAGGACATCACCTACGAGCAGTACTTC
TRBJ1-1	-	-	TRBV19	CASRLTGANTEAFF	TGTGCCAGTAGGTTAACGGGGGCGAACACTGAAGCTTTCTTT
TRBJ1-1	few	TRBD1	TRBV7-8	CASSFGTVNTEAFF	TGTGCCAGCAGCTTTGGGACAGTGAACACTGAAGCTTTCTTT
TRBJ2-3	many	-	TRBV4-3	CASSQEIRSTQYF	TGCGCCAGCAGCCAGGAAATCCGGAGTACGCAGTATTTT
TRBJ2-5	few	-	TRBV7-2	CASSPQGGVETQYF	TGTGCCAGCAGCCCACAGGGTGGGGTGGAGACCCAGTACTTC
TRBJ1-5	many	-	TRBV28	CASSSMGYSNQPQHF	TGTGCCAGCAGTTCGATGGGGTATAGCAATCAGCCCCAGCATTTT
TRBJ2-1	-	-	TRBV5-6	CASSFTTYNEQFF	TGTGCCAGCAGCTTCACCACCTACAATGAGCAGTTCTTC
TRBJ1-1	-	TRBD1	TRBV7-3	CASSLTGQGYTEAFF	TGTGCCAGCAGCTTAACTGGACAGGGGTACACTGAAGCTTTCTTT
TRBJ2-1	-	TRBD1	TRBV12-3/TRBV12-4	CASSLRGHNEQFF	TGTGCCAGCAGTTTAAGGGGGCACAATGAGCAGTTCTTC
TRBJ2-5	many	TRBD2	TRBV6-6	CASRGLAGETQYF	TGTGCCAGCAGGGGACTAGCAGGCGAGACCCAGTACTTC
TRBJ2-5	-	-	TRBV29-1	CSALEETQYF	TGCAGCGCACTAGAAGAGACCCAGTACTTC
TRBJ2-7	-	TRBD2	TRBV20-1	CSARSRGGSYEQYF	TGCAGTGCTAGATCGCGGGGGGGCTCCTACGAGCAGTACTTC
TRBJ2-7	few	TRBD1	TRBV5-1	CASSPTGGGLYEQYF	TGCGCCAGCAGCCCGACAGGGGGCGGTCTCTACGAGCAGTACTTC